This T cell receptor (beta chain) was retrieved from a study of human T cells and chemical hapten exposure. Background on the study: Alopecia universalis, totalis or areata was present in patients who were mostly female. The study's findings and limits: The number of TCRs above 1 in 1000 frequency did not change after DPC sensitization.

Noted time point: patch test 1, 2 weeks after DPC sensitization. As to treatment: therapeutic diphenylcyclopropenone sensitization with weekly scalp DPC. The library gave individual cDNA molecules unique molecular identifiers. MiXCR, applied by TCRdb to the RACE reads, yields one record per CDR3 protein. This table has 300,000 to 350,000 distinct CDR3 sequences, about 7% appearing once. Remarks on this clonotype: Its antigen is unidentified.

V lost 0 bases and J lost 3; bases outside the gene matches: 3. The CDR3 loop spans 15 amino acids. Germline V CDR1 and CDR2: SGHAT, FQNNGV. This sequence was found in a woman between 18 and 29 years old with alopecia areata. Some clones in this sample may be carry-over from other donors' samples. The sample was whole blood, taken in connection with sensitization to the hapten diphenylcyclopropenone (DPC). This chain links TRBV11-2 with TRBJ2-7, with TRBD2 identical over 9 bases. CDR3 amino acids: CASSLEVTSGYEQYF. The DNA for the CDR3 is TGTGCCAGCAGCTTAGAAGTGACTAGCGGCTACGAGCAGTACTTC.